The T cell receptor beta chain described here comes from a study of blood T cells in healthy people across ages. On the study more broadly: Roughly one uniquely barcoded beta molecule per two T cells was captured. The study, taken as a whole, reports: PBMCs were not sorted, which prevented a conclusive comparison of naive versus antigen-experienced cells.

Points on this clonotype: Antigen unknown.

Through a sample-barcoded 5' primer and a J-beta primer mix, a second PCR was run for roughly 6 to 12 cycles. The template-switch adaptor, which had 12 random nucleotides, put a tag on each cDNA molecule. MiXCR, run by TCRdb on the 5' RACE reads, gives a single entry per CDR3 protein. The profile shows some 1.4 million distinct CDR3 sequences, about 40% of them singletons. In germline, CDR1 is MNHEY, CDR2 SVGAGI. The CDR3 is made up of 18 amino acids. J lost 0 bases, V lost 2 bases, and 9 bases had no gene match. This rearrangement joins TRBV6-5 to TRBJ2-1; TRBD2 matches at 8 bases. This TCR came from a woman younger than 35 in good health. Sequenced: blood. The CDR3 here is CASSYRTSGTSSYNEQFF. For the CDR3, the DNA is TGTGCCAGCAGTTACCGCACTAGCGGCACGAGCTCCTACAATGAGCAGTTCTTC.